This T cell receptor (beta chain) was captured in a study of blood T cell repertoires in COVID-19. About the study: Samples taken during acute and convalescent COVID-19 were collected in the United States, Italy and Spain. T cells, B-cell-depleted T cells, or PBMCs supplied cDNA or gDNA.

Germline CDR1 MNHNS, CDR2 SASEGT. The CDR3 is 15 residues long. V shed 2 bases and J shed 6 bases, with 16 bases lying between them. As processed by the authors: Amplified reference gene primers provided the basis for estimating nucleated cell counts. Here immunoSEQ multiplex PCR was the method, and the copy in TCRdb shows in-frame clones only, minus some. For V, J and clone size, that table is used; D and trimming come from the DNA. This sample has a few hundred thousand clones, with roughly 85% found just once. The sequenced sample consisted of peripheral blood. This chain joins TRBV6-1 and TRBJ1-1, with D tentatively TRBD1 (5 bases). The TCR sequence derives from a human donor in a cohort sampled during active COVID-19. CDR3 nucleotides: TGTGCCAGCAGTGAATCGGGAGGGGAGGGGTCTGAAGCTTTCTTT. Encoded protein: CASSESGGEGSEAFF.